The 15 T cell receptor beta chains below all came from one sample that was sequenced in a study of T cells in Graves' hyperthyroidism and ophthalmopathy. What was amplified from RNA transcripts were TCR beta CDR3 regions. The primer set for the first-round RT-PCR of the TCR CDR3 was HTBI. TCRdb redid the calling of the multiplex PCR reads with MiXCR, one entry per CDR3 protein. Found here are 500,000 to 650,000 distinct CDR3 sequences, about 15% of them singletons; the top ten hold roughly 18%. The sample consisted of blood. These receptors all come from a woman aged 18 to 35 with Graves' ophthalmopathy.

This clonotype was counted many times. V gene TRBV12-3 or TRBV12-4 combines with J gene TRBJ2-7, with D perhaps matching TRBD2 (6 bases). The ends were cut back, 7 bases at V and 1 base at J, with 11 bases in the middle. The CDR3 covers 13 residues. In nucleotides, the CDR3 is TGTGCCAGCACCTGGGACTTTTCCTACGAGCAGTACTTC. Encoded protein: CASTWDFSYEQYF.

V usage is TRBV12-3 or TRBV12-4 and J usage is TRBJ1-3; D is unresolved. The CDR3 is made up of 14 amino acids. With 5 bases removed from V and 0 bases from J, the gap between germline ends came to 8 bases. CDR3 sequence: CASSRRSSGNTIYF. CDR3 in DNA: TGTGCCAGCAGTCGGCGCAGCTCTGGAAACACCATATATTTT.

The rearrangement uses TRBV6-1 and TRBJ2-3; 7 bases line up with TRBD1. The length of the CDR3 is 14 residues. Looked up from germline, CDR1 is MNHNS and CDR2 is SASEGT. Unmatched junction bases numbered 5, after V lost 6 bases and J lost 2 bases. The CDR3 loop reads CASSVTGPTDTQYF. The CDR3 DNA reads as TGTGCCAGCAGCGTGACAGGGCCCACAGATACGCAGTATTTT.

The V call is TRBV27, the J call TRBJ2-3, with D possibly TRBD2 on 6 matching bases. Trimming removed 2 bases at V and 7 bases at J, with 13 bases between. Per germline, CDR1 MNHEY and CDR2 SMNVEV (reference sequence). The CDR3 contains 14 residues. For the CDR3, the DNA is TGTGCCAGCAGTTTAAGGGCGGGACTGTATACGCAGTATTTT. Its translation is CASSLRAGLYTQYF.

The rearrangement uses TRBV7-9 and TRBJ2-7; 10 bases match TRBD1. The CDR3 is 14 amino acids. Trimming removed 1 base from V and 7 bases from J; junction bases left unmatched: 4. Germline CDR1 reads SEHNR; CDR2 reads FQNEAQ (reference sequence). CDR3 protein: CASSLDGTGEEQYF. The CDR3 DNA is TGTGCCAGCAGCTTAGACGGGACAGGGGAAGAGCAGTACTTC.

This clonotype was counted ten times or more. The chain is built from TRBV30 and TRBJ2-5; no definite D call. The CDR3 sequence is 14 residues long. Germline V gives CDR1 GTSNPN, CDR2 SVGIG (reference sequence). Trimming shortened V by 3 bases and J by 1 base, and 12 bases separated the two germline ends. CDR3 protein: CAWSPPDLQETQYF. The DNA of the CDR3 is TGTGCCTGGAGCCCCCCGGACCTCCAAGAGACCCAGTACTTC. The variable domain in full, with the rest retrieved from reference TRBV30 and TRBJ2-5, is SQTIHQWPATLVQPVGSPLSLECTVEGTSNPNLYWYRQAAGRGLQLLFYSVGIGQISSEVPQNLSASRPQDRQFILSSKKLLLSDSGFYLCAWSPPDLQETQYFGPGTRLLVL.

This clonotype was observed many times. This sequence joins TRBV7-9 and TRBJ2-7; 7 bases fit TRBD1. The length of the CDR3 is 14 residues. CDR1 SEHNR and CDR2 FQNEAQ come from the germline V gene (reference sequence). Losses at the gene ends were 1 base for V and 6 bases for J; bases not matched to a gene: 6. This chain's CDR3 is CASSLDRGRTEQYF. The CDR3 DNA is TGTGCCAGCAGCTTAGATAGGGGGCGAACCGAGCAGTACTTC.

This clonotype was observed at least ten times. The V gene is TRBV24-1, the J gene TRBJ2-2; D ambiguous. The CDR3 runs 13 residues. Trimming pared 1 base from V and 5 bases from J, leaving 4 bases between. The germline gives CDR1 KGHDR, CDR2 SFDVKD. The CDR3 region has the DNA TGTGCCACCAGTGATTTCGGGACCGGGGAGCTGTTTTTT. Translated, it gives CATSDFGTGELFF.

V gene TRBV20-1 combines with J gene TRBJ2-7; 9 nucleotides line up with TRBD1. This CDR3 has 15 amino acids. J lost 2 bases, V lost 6 bases, and 11 bases had no gene match. Germline loops: CDR1 DFQATT, CDR2 SNEGSKA (reference sequence). CDR3 in DNA: TGCAGTGCAGGGACAGGGAAGAGTGCGACCTACGAGCAGTACTTC. It specifies CSAGTGKSATYEQYF.

This clonotype has ten or more counts. The rearrangement links TRBV6-1 to TRBJ1-1; D is possibly TRBD1 (6 bases). The germline CDR1 and CDR2 sequences are MNHNS and SASEGT. V was cut by 3 bases and J by 6 bases, with 14 bases left in between. CDR3 length: 14 residues. CDR3 amino acids: CASSEGTQGAEAFF. CDR3 nucleotides: TGTGCCAGCAGTGAGGGAACACAGGGCGCTGAAGCTTTCTTT.

This sequence joins TRBV4-2 and TRBJ1-2; D is unclear. The V gene lost 5 bases and the J gene lost 5 bases, with 9 bases spanning the gap. Germline V gives CDR1 LGHNA, CDR2 YNFKEQ. The CDR3 spans 12 residues. CDR3 nucleotide sequence: TGTGCCAGCAGCGACCCCTTATATGGCTACACCTTC. Translated, it gives CASSDPLYGYTF.

This rearrangement joins TRBV6-2 or TRBV6-3 to TRBJ2-7, with D tentatively TRBD1 (5 bases). CDR1 is MNHEY and CDR2 is SVGEGT in the germline V gene. The CDR3 extends over 16 amino acids. Trimming removed 2 bases from V and 2 bases from J, with 16 bases in between. Here the CDR3 DNA reads TGTGCCAGCAGTTACCAAAGGGGTCCAGGTCCCTACGAGCAGTACTTC. As protein: CASSYQRGPGPYEQYF.

At least ten counts were recorded for this clonotype. The chain recombines TRBV27 with TRBJ1-1, with TRBD1 matching over 8 bases. The CDR3 has 12 residues. Trimming removed 5 bases from V and 8 bases from J; junction bases left unmatched: 4. Germline V gene data show CDR1 as MNHEY and CDR2 as SMNVEV (reference sequence). CDR3 coding DNA: TGTGCCAGCAGTCCCTGGACAGGGGAAGCTTTCTTT. Amino acids: CASSPWTGEAFF.

In its sample, this clonotype was seen once. With a much larger clone just one base away, this may be a read error. V is TRBV28 and J is TRBJ2-3; 11 bases match TRBD2. Germline values: CDR1 MDHEN, CDR2 SYDVKM. The CDR3 has 17 amino acids. The trim removed 3 bases at V and 5 bases at J, leaving 10 bases unmatched. For the CDR3, the DNA is TGTGCCAGCAGTTTGGGGACTAGCGGAAGCACACGAGATACGCAGTATTTT. Translated: CASSLGTSGSTRDTQYF.

Regarding this clonotype: Just one base apart from a much larger clone, this may be a read error. This rearrangement joins TRBV6-1 to TRBJ1-4; a weak D match, TRBD1 (5 bases). Germline lookup yields CDR1 MNHNS and CDR2 SASEGT. The CDR3 loop spans 17 amino acids. Here the CDR3 DNA reads TGTGCCAGCAGTGCGTCCGTGGGGGGACCAACTAATGAAAGACTGTTTTTT. Protein: CASSASVGGPTNERLFF.